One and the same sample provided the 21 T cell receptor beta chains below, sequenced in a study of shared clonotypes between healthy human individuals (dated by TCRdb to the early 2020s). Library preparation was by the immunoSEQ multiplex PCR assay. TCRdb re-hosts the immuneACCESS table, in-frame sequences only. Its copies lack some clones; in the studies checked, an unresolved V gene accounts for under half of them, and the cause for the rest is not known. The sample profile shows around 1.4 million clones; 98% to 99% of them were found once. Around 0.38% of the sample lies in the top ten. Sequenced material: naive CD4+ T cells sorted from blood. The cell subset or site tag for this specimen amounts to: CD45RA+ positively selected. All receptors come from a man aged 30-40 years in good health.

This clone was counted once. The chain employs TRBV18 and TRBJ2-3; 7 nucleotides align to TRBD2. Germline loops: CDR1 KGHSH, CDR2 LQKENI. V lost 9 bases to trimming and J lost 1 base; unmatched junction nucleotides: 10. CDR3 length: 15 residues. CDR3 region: CASASLASGTDTQYF. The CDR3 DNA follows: TGTGCCAGTGCCTCACTAGCGTCTGGCACAGATACGCAGTATTTT.

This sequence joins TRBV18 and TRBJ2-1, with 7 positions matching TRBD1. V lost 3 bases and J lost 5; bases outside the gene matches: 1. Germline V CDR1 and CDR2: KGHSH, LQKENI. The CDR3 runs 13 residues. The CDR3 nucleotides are TGTGCCAGCTCACCCACAGGGGACAATGAGCAGTTCTTC. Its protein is CASSPTGDNEQFF.

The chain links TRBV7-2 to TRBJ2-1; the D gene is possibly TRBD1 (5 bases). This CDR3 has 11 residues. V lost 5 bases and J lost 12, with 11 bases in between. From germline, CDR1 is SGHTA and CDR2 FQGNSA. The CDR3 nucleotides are TGTGCCAGCAGCCCCCCTGGGGCGCAGTTCTTC. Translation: CASSPPGAQFF. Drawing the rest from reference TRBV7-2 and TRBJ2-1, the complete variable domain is GAGVSQSPSNKVTEKGKDVELRCDPISGHTALYWYRQSLGQGLEFLIYFQGNSAPDKSGLPSDRFSAERTGGSVSTLTIQRTQQEDSAVYLCASSPPGAQFFGPGTRLTVL.

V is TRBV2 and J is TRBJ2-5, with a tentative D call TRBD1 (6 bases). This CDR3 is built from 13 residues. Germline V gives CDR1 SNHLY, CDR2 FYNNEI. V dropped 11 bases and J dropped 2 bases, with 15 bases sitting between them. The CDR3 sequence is CAGQPAPQETQYF. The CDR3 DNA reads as TGTGCCGGACAGCCTGCACCTCAAGAGACCCAGTACTTC.

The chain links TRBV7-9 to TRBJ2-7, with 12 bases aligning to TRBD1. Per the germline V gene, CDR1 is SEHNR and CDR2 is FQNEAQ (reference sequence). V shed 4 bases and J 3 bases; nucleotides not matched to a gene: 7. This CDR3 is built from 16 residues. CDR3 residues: CASSSGTGGIVYEQYF. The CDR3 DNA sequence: TGTGCCAGCAGCTCGGGGACAGGGGGCATTGTCTACGAGCAGTACTTC. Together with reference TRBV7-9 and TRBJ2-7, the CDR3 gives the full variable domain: DTGVSQNPRHKITKRGQNVTFRCDPISEHNRLYWYRQTLGQGPEFLTYFQNEAQLEKSRLLSDRFSAERPKGSFSTLEIQRTEQGDSAMYLCASSSGTGGIVYEQYFGPGTRLTVT.

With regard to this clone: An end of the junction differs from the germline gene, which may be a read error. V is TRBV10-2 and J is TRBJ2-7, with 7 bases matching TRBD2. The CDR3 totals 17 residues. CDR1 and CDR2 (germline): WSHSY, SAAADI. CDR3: CASSVIGETSFSYEQYF. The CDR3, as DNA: TGCGCCAGCAGTGTAATTGGGGAGACTAGCTTCTCCTACGAGCAATACTTC.

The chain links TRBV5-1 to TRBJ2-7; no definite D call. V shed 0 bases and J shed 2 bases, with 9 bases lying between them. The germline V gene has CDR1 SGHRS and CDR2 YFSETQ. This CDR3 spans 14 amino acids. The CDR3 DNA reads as TGCGCCAGCAGCTTGGAGCTGGGAACCTACGAGCAGTACTTC. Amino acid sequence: CASSLELGTYEQYF.

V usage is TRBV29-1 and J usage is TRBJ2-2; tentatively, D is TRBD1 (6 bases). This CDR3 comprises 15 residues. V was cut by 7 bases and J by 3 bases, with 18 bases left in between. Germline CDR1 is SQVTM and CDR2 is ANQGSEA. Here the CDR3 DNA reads TGCAGCGGGTTACGTCAGGGGAGTCACACCGGGGAGCTGTTTTTT. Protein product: CSGLRQGSHTGELFF.

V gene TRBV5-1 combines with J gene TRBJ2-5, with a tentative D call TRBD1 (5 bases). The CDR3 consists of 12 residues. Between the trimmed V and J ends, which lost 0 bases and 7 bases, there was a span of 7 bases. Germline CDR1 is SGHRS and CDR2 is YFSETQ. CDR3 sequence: CASSLEGATQYF. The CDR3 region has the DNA TGCGCCAGCAGCTTGGAAGGGGCGACCCAGTACTTC.

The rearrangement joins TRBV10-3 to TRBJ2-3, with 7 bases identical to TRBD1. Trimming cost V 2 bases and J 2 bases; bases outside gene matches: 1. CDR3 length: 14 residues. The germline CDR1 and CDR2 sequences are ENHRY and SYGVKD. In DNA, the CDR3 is TGTGCCATCAGTGAGGGACAGGCCACAGATACGCAGTATTTT. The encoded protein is CAISEGQATDTQYF.

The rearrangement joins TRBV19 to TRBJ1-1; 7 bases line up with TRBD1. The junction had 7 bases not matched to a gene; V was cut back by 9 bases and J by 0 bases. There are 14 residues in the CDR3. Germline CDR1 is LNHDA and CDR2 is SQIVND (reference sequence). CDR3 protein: CASSRDSLNTEAFF. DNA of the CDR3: TGTGCCAGCTCGCGGGACAGCCTGAACACTGAAGCTTTCTTT.

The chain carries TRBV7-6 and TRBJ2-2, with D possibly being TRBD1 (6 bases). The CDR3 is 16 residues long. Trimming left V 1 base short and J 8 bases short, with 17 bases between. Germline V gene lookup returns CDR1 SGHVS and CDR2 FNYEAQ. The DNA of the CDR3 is TGTGCCAGCAGCTTAGGAGGGGGAATCCCGTTGGGGGAGCTGTTTTTT. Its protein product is CASSLGGGIPLGELFF. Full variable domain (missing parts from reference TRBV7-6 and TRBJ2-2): GAGVSQSPRYKVTKRGQDVALRCDPISGHVSLYWYRQALGQGPEFLTYFNYEAQQDKSGLPNDRFSAERPEGSISTLTIQRTEQRDSAMYRCASSLGGGIPLGELFFGEGSRLTVL.

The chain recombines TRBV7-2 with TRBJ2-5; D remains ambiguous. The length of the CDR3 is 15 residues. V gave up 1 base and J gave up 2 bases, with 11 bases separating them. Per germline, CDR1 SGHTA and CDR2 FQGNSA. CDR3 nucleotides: TGTGCCAGCAGCTTAGGTCTGGGTGGGCAAGAGACCCAGTACTTC. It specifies CASSLGLGGQETQYF. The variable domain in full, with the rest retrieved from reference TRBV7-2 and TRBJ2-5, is GAGVSQSPSNKVTEKGKDVELRCDPISGHTALYWYRQSLGQGLEFLIYFQGNSAPDKSGLPSDRFSAERTGGSVSTLTIQRTQQEDSAVYLCASSLGLGGQETQYFGPGTRLLVL.

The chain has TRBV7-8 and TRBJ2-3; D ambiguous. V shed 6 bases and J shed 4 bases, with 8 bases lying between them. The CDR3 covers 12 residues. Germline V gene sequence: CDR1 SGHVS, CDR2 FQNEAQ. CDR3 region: CASRTSADTQYF. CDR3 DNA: TGTGCCAGCAGGACAAGTGCAGATACGCAGTATTTT.

The CDR3 DNA reads TGTGCCAGCAGTTCCCTTCCAAGGTACGAGCAGTACTTC. The encoded protein is CASSSLPRYEQYF. The V and J genes are TRBV28 and TRBJ2-7; D unresolved. The germline V gene has CDR1 MDHEN and CDR2 SYDVKM. The germline V and J ends were trimmed by 4 bases and 4 bases, with 11 bases remaining between them. This CDR3 has 13 amino acids.

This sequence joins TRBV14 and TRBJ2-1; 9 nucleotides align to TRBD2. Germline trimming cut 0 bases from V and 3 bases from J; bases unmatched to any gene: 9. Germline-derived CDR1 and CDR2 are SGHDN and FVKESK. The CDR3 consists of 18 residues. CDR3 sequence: CASSQERLAGKFYNEQFF. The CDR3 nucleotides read TGTGCCAGCAGCCAAGAAAGGCTAGCGGGAAAATTCTACAATGAGCAGTTCTTC.

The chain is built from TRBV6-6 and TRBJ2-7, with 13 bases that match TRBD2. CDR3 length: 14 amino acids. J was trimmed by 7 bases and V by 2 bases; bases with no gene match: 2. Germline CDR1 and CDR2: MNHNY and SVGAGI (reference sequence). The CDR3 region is CASSYGTSGIEQYF. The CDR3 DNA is TGTGCCAGCAGTTACGGGACTAGCGGGATTGAGCAGTACTTC.

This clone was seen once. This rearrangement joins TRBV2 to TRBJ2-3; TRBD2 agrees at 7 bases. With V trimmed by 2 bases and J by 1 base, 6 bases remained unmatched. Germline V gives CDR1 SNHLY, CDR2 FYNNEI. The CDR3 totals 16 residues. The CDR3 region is CASSEWGGFRTDTQYF. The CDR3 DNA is TGTGCCAGCAGTGAATGGGGGGGATTTCGCACAGATACGCAGTATTTT.

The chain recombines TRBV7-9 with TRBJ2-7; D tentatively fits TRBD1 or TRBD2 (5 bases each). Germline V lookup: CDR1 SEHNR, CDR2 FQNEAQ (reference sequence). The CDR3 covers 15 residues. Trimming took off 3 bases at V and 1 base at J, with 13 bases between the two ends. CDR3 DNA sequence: TGTGCCAGCAGCTTCGGGGCGCCGAAATCCTACGAGCAGTACTTC. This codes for CASSFGAPKSYEQYF.

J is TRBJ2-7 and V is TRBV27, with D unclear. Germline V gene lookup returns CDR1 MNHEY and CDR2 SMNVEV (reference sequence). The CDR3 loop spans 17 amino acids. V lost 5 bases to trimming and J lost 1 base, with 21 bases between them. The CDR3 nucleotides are TGTGCCAGCAGTCCCAACCCGGCCGGTTACTTTTCCTACGAGCAGTACTTC. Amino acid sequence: CASSPNPAGYFSYEQYF.

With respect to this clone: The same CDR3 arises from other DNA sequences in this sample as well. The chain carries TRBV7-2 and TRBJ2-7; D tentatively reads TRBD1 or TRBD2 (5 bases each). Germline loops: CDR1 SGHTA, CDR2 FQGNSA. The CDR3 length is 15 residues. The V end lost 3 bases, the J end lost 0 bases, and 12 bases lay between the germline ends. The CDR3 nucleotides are TGTGCCAGCAGCTTTCTGGGGACGAGCTCCTACGAGCAGTACTTC. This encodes CASSFLGTSSYEQYF.